Listed below are T cell receptor beta chains from one sample, sequenced in a study of blood T cells in healthy people across ages. MiXCR, applied by TCRdb to the 5' RACE reads, yields one record per CDR3 protein. In the table there are about 630,000 distinct CDR3 sequences, around 20% of which are singletons. Sequenced sample: blood. These receptors originate from a man in his sixties or seventies in good health. The conserved cysteine and the conserved F or W are not part of the CDR3 here. Each record gives: J gene, V gene, CDR3 protein.

>TRBJ1-1|TRBV28
ASRSRMGGGAF
>TRBJ2-5|TRBV9
ASSVGFGGLETQY
>TRBJ2-7|TRBV7-8
ASSLSDSYEQY
>TRBJ2-1|TRBV6-6
ASSTRTGSSYNEQF
>TRBJ2-7|TRBV19
ASSPWTSGTHEQY
>TRBJ1-1|TRBV9
ASSGLGGYTEAF
>TRBJ2-4|TRBV10-3
AISGSLAGLKNIQY
>TRBJ1-5|TRBV20-1
SARTGHKKVDQPQH
>TRBJ2-7|TRBV18
ASALGDGFREQY
>TRBJ2-2|TRBV7-2
ASSLGLAGLHYTGELF
>TRBJ2-2|TRBV6-5
ASSSGQANTGELF
>TRBJ1-1|TRBV19
ATTGWAEAF
>TRBJ2-1|TRBV10-3
AISESGTSGRGGNYNEQF
>TRBJ1-5|TRBV28
ASSLVRGEYSNQPQH
>TRBJ2-7|TRBV18
ASALRTGSYEQY
>NA|TRBV5-1
ASTLSGTAYEQY
>TRBJ1-2|TRBV9
ASSVENSLIV
>TRBJ2-2|TRBV2
ASSRTTTNTGELF
>TRBJ2-3|TRBV20-1
SAAPELAATYTQY
>TRBJ1-2|TRBV27
ASRGQLNYGYT
>NA|TRBV29-1
SVEDRLAGGYEQY
>TRBJ1-5|TRBV10-2
ASSDPNRAAQPQH
>TRBJ1-6|TRBV6-1
ASSRQPILGNSPLH
>TRBJ2-5|TRBV5-1
ASSLAGRAGVMETQY
>TRBJ2-3|TRBV6-1
ASSDYRPSTDTQY
>TRBJ1-5|TRBV5-5
ASSSHGTNQPQH
>TRBJ2-2|TRBV6-5
ASSYSTEQVRTGELF
>TRBJ2-6|TRBV4-1
ASSQGGLAGTGANVLT
>TRBJ2-5|TRBV4-3
ASSQDAGQGALMV
>TRBJ2-5|TRBV12-3/TRBV12-4
ASSLDGPQETQY
>TRBJ2-2|TRBV6-5
ASSYSDRTHTGELF
>TRBJ2-5|TRBV20-1
SARGVLGVGSYQETQY
>TRBJ2-4|TRBV6-1
ASSVGAGRDIQY
>TRBJ2-7|TRBV27
ASSSLGLAGLEQY
>TRBJ1-4|TRBV2
ASIKQGSEKLF
>TRBJ2-3|TRBV5-1
ASSSTVGQSSTDTQY
>NA|TRBV5-1
ASSAGQDSYEQY
>TRBJ2-5|TRBV5-1
ASSLSGRSEETQY
>TRBJ2-2|TRBV10-3
AIKADTNTGELF
>TRBJ2-3|TRBV20-1
SASQDERREY
>TRBJ2-5|TRBV7-3
ASSQILRRTSGTKFLVETQY
>TRBJ2-6|TRBV7-3
ASSPELAGVLFSGANVLT